The sample holds a few counts of the clone carrying this TCR beta chain. Antigen unknown. The sample originates from a study of T cell responses to AZD1222 COVID-19 vaccine. Study results and caveats: Elevations in Spike-specific TCR breadth and depth followed administration of two AZD1222 doses. Only six AZD1222 recipients tested seropositive at baseline.

Investigators merged groups given second doses at roughly 4 or roughly 12 weeks. Clones were read by immunoSEQ multiplex PCR, and TCRdb kept only the in-frame ones, dropping some. Of under 200,000 clones listed, about 88% are singletons. The J segment lost 1 base and the V segment lost 4 bases, leaving 3 bases of the junction unmatched. The length of the CDR3 is 14 residues. From germline, CDR1 is LNHDA and CDR2 SQIVND (reference sequence). This material consisted of peripheral blood, taken 28 days after the second AZD1222 dose. J is TRBJ1-2 and V is TRBV19; 7 bases line up with TRBD1. The receptor was derived from an adult who received the AZD1222 COVID-19 vaccine. This CDR3 reads CASSKGQDNYGYTF. In nucleotides, the CDR3 is TGTGCCAGTAGTAAAGGACAGGATAACTATGGCTACACCTTC.